Shown below are 14 T cell receptor beta chains from a single sample sequenced in a study of blood T cell repertoires in COVID-19. Sequencing was performed with immunoSEQ multiplex PCR; in TCRdb, only in-frame clones are kept and a portion is missing. The table records around 150,000 clones, roughly 80% of them present only once. Sequenced sample: peripheral blood. Every receptor here comes from a woman in her forties or fifties with active or convalescent COVID-19.

The V and J genes are TRBV28 and TRBJ1-6; 10 bases are shared with TRBD1. V trimming: 6 bases; J trimming: 8 bases; junction bases outside the gene matches: 10. The CDR3 sequence is 16 residues long. Per germline, CDR1 MDHEN and CDR2 SYDVKM. CDR3 loop: CASRSLTGGADSPLHF. The CDR3 DNA sequence: TGTGCCAGCAGATCTTTGACAGGGGGCGCGGATTCACCCCTCCACTTT.

The chain recombines TRBV9 with TRBJ1-4, with 11 bases fitting TRBD1. The CDR3 consists of 15 residues. CDR1 is SGDLS, CDR2 YYNGEE, per germline. The J segment lost 7 bases and the V segment lost 3 bases, leaving 5 bases of the junction unmatched. The chain's CDR3 is CASSASGTGGEKLFF. CDR3 DNA sequence: TGTGCCAGCAGCGCGAGTGGGACAGGGGGTGAAAAACTGTTTTTT.

The V and J genes are TRBV11-3 and TRBJ2-5; TRBD2 agrees at 9 bases. Losses at the gene ends were 3 bases for V and 3 bases for J; bases not matched to a gene: 5. CDR3 size: 15 residues. Germline CDR1 and CDR2: SGHNT and YENEEA. The CDR3: CASSLSGTSKETQYF. Here the CDR3 DNA reads TGTGCCAGCAGCTTGTCCGGGACTAGCAAAGAGACCCAGTACTTC.

This clone was picked up a small number of times. The chain carries TRBV5-4 and TRBJ1-6; D remains ambiguous. Trimming pared 0 bases from V and 8 bases from J, leaving 9 bases between. The germline V gene encodes CDR1 SGHNT and CDR2 YYREEE (reference sequence). The CDR3 totals 14 residues. The CDR3 is CASSLGYEDSPLHF. CDR3 coding DNA: TGTGCCAGCAGCTTGGGGTATGAGGATTCACCCCTCCACTTT.

This chain connects TRBV6-5 to TRBJ2-7; a possible D gene is TRBD2 (6 bases). Germline V gene sequence: CDR1 MNHEY, CDR2 SVGAGI. V was clipped by 4 bases and J by 3 bases, with 16 bases between them. This CDR3 is 15 amino acids long. The CDR3 bases are TGTGCCAGCAGTTCTACCGGGGGAGTCTTCTACGAGCAGTACTTC. Translated: CASSSTGGVFYEQYF.

This chain uses TRBV23-1 with TRBJ2-7, with TRBD1 as a possible D gene (5 bases). TRBV23-1 is an open reading frame, and its role is uncertain. V lost 0 bases to trimming and J lost 1 base, with 13 bases between them. CDR3 size: 16 residues. The DNA for the CDR3 is TGCGCCAGCAGTCAATCGTTCCAGGGTAGGTCCTACGAGCAGTACTTC. This translates into CASSQSFQGRSYEQYF.

The chain employs TRBV7-3 and TRBJ2-3, with 11 bases identical to TRBD2. The CDR3 contains 15 residues. Germline V gives CDR1 SGHTA, CDR2 FQGTGA. V lost 7 bases, J lost 4 bases, and 7 bases stayed unmatched. The CDR3: CASTSLAGAPDTQYF. CDR3 nucleotide sequence: TGTGCCAGCACCTCACTAGCGGGAGCTCCAGATACGCAGTATTTT. The whole variable domain, filled in from reference TRBV7-3 and TRBJ2-3, reads GAGVSQTPSNKVTEKGKYVELRCDPISGHTALYWYRQSLGQGPEFLIYFQGTGAADDSGLPNDRFFAVRPEGSVSTLKIQRTERGDSAVYLCASTSLAGAPDTQYFGPGTRLTVL.

V gene TRBV5-4 combines with J gene TRBJ2-7, with TRBD1 identical over 9 bases. The germline CDR1 and CDR2 sequences are SGHNT and YYREEE (reference sequence). J was trimmed by 2 bases and V by 4 bases; bases with no gene match: 4. The CDR3 spans 14 residues. The CDR3 nucleotides read TGTGCCAGCAGCGTACAGGGGGCGGCCTACGAGCAGTACTTC. Translating it yields CASSVQGAAYEQYF.

The gene calls are TRBV7-9 and TRBJ1-2; no definite D call. This CDR3 has 16 residues. The ends were cut back, 2 bases at V and 0 bases at J, with 13 bases in the middle. Per the germline V gene, CDR1 is SEHNR and CDR2 is FQNEAQ (reference sequence). The chain's CDR3 is CASSLWAGRANYGYTF. In DNA form, the CDR3 reads TGTGCCAGCAGCTTATGGGCAGGCCGAGCTAACTATGGCTACACCTTC.

This chain uses TRBV11-3 with TRBJ1-5; 7 bases agree with TRBD1. Germline V gene lookup returns CDR1 SGHNT and CDR2 YENEEA. Losses at the gene ends were 5 bases for V and 3 bases for J; bases not matched to a gene: 10. This CDR3 comprises 16 residues. CDR3 protein: CASSLQGSRDNQPQHF. The DNA for the CDR3 is TGTGCCAGCAGCCTACAGGGGAGTCGGGACAATCAGCCCCAGCATTTT.

This clone was detected only a few times. The chain couples TRBV18 to TRBJ2-7; 8 bases are shared with TRBD1. This CDR3 contains 16 residues. After removal of 0 bases from V and 6 bases from J, the junction contained 10 bases not matched to a gene. Germline CDR1 and CDR2: KGHSH and LQKENI. CDR3 region: CASSPPQGAFPIEQYF. DNA for the CDR3: TGTGCCAGCTCACCACCGCAGGGGGCGTTCCCGATCGAGCAGTACTTC.

V is TRBV5-1 and J is TRBJ1-3; D unclear. From germline, CDR1 is SGHRS and CDR2 YFSETQ. The germline V and J ends were trimmed by 0 bases and 2 bases, with 9 bases remaining between them. The CDR3 extends over 15 amino acids. This CDR3 is CASSLGRRTGNTIYF. As DNA, the CDR3 is TGCGCCAGCAGCTTGGGTAGGCGGACTGGAAACACCATATATTTT.

This clone appeared a single time. At one boundary the junction diverges from the germline segment, which might be a read error. The genes are TRBV30 and TRBJ1-3; D remains unclear. Germline V CDR1 and CDR2: GTSNPN, SVGIG (reference sequence). There are 18 residues in the CDR3. The DNA of the CDR3 is TGTGCCCGGAGCTCCGGTAGCCTGACCGAGAGCTCTGGAAACACCATATATTTT. Its translation: CARSSGSLTESSGNTIYF.

In its sample, this clone was seen once. This chain links TRBV19 with TRBJ1-1; 7 positions match TRBD1. Germline CDR1 reads LNHDA; CDR2 reads SQIVND (reference sequence). The trim removed 5 bases at V and 0 bases at J, leaving 6 bases unmatched. This CDR3 has 15 residues. The CDR3 loop reads CASSVAGGLNTEAFF. CDR3 nucleotide sequence: TGTGCCAGTAGTGTAGCAGGGGGACTGAACACTGAAGCTTTCTTT.